A single sample gave rise to the 2 T cell receptor beta chains below, sequenced in a study of shared clonotypes between healthy human individuals. Profiled with immunoSEQ multiplex PCR; TCRdb holds only in-frame clones, not every one. The data hold just over 2,000,000 clones, with roughly 96% observed a single time. Sequencing was performed on naive CD4+ T cells sorted from blood. The sample's subset: CD45RA+ positively selected. The receptors derive from a man aged 18 to 30 in good health.

The V call is TRBV30, the J call TRBJ1-3; unclear D gene. The CDR3 runs 12 residues. Germline loops: CDR1 GTSNPN, CDR2 SVGIG (reference sequence). The ends were cut back, 8 bases at V and 1 base at J, with 9 bases in the middle. CDR3 DNA sequence: TGTGCCCTGCGGCAGTCTGGAAACACCATATATTTT. Protein product: CALRQSGNTIYF. The full variable domain, its missing parts supplied by reference TRBV30 and TRBJ1-3, is SQTIHQWPATLVQPVGSPLSLECTVEGTSNPNLYWYRQAAGRGLQLLFYSVGIGQISSEVPQNLSASRPQDRQFILSSKKLLLSDSGFYLCALRQSGNTIYFGEGSWLTVV.

The V call is TRBV5-4, the J call TRBJ2-2; possibly TRBD2 for D (5 bases). The V end lost 4 bases, the J end lost 1 base, and 17 bases lay between the germline ends. Per the germline V gene, CDR1 is SGHNT and CDR2 is YYREEE (reference sequence). The CDR3 loop spans 17 amino acids. For the CDR3, the DNA is TGTGCCAGCAGCCCCCTAACAGCAACTAGGAACACCGGGGAGCTGTTTTTT. Translating it yields CASSPLTATRNTGELFF.